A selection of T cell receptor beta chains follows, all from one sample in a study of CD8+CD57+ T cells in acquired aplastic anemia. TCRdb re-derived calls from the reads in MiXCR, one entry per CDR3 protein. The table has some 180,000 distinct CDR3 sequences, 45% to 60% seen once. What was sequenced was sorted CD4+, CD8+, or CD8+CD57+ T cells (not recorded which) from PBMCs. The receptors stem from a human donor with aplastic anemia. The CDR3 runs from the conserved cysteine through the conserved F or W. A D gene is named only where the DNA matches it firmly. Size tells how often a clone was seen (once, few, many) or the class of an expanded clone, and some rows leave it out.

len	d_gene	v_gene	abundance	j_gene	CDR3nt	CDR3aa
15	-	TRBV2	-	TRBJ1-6	TGTGCCAGCGTGGGGGGGGGTGGCTATAATTCACCCCTCCACTTT	CASVGGGGYNSPLHF
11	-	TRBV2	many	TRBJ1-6	TGTGCCAGCAGACAGGGACCACCCCTCCACTTT	CASRQGPPLHF
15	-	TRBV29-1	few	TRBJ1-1	TGCAGCGTTTACTCTGGGGTCAGTGGAATAACTGAAGCTTTCTTT	CSVYSGVSGITEAFF
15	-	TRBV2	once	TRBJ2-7	TGTGCCAGCAGTGCGGAGGGGACAAGTTTAAACGAGCAGTACTTC	CASSAEGTSLNEQYF
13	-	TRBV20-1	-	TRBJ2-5	TGCAGTGCTAGAGCAGGGGTAGCGGTGACCCAGTACTTC	CSARAGVAVTQYF
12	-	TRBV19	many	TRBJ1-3	TGTGCCAGTAGTCCCGGTGGAAACACCATATATTTT	CASSPGGNTIYF
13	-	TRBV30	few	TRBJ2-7	TGTGCCACCTTAACGAGATCTGGTGACGAGCAGTACTTC	CATLTRSGDEQYF
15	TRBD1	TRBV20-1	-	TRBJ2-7	TGCAGTGCTACCCGGGGACAGGGGTTTTCCTACGAGCAGTACTTC	CSATRGQGFSYEQYF
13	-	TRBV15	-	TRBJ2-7	TGTGCCACCAGCAGAGAGACAGTATACGAGCAGTACTTC	CATSRETVYEQYF
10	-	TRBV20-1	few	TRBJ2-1	TGCAGTGCTAGGATGGCGGGGGCGCTCTTC	CSARMAGALF
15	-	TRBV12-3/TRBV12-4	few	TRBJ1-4	TGTGCCAGCAGTTCCATGGTGGAGGGTAATGAAAAACTGTTTTTT	CASSSMVEGNEKLFF
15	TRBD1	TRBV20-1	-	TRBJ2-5	TGCAGTGCTAGAGATCCGGCAGGGGGCCGAGAGACCCAGTACTTC	CSARDPAGGRETQYF
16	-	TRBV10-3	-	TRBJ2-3	TGTACCATCAGTGAGGGGGCGGGGACTCTCACAGATACGCAGTATTTT	CTISEGAGTLTDTQYF
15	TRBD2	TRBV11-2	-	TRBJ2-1	TGTGCCAGCAGCTTCTCTAGCGGGGGGTACAATGAGCAGTTCTTC	CASSFSSGGYNEQFF
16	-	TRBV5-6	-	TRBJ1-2	TGTGCCAGCAGTTTCAACTCCGGGACTTCCCGCTATGGCTACACCTTC	CASSFNSGTSRYGYTF
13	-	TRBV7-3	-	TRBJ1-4	TGTGCCAGCAGCTTAACGGCACAGGGCGAACTGTTTTTT	CASSLTAQGELFF
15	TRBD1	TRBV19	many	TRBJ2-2	TGTGCCAGTAGAATAGGGACAGGGAGTTCCGGGGAGCTGTTTTTT	CASRIGTGSSGELFF
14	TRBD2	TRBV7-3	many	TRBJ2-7	TGTGCCAGCAGCCGTAGCGGGGGGGCATACGAGCAGTACTTC	CASSRSGGAYEQYF
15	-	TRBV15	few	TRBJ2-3	TGTGCCACCAGCAGAGGTCATGGCGTTTCAGATACGCAGTATTTT	CATSRGHGVSDTQYF
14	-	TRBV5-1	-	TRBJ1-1	TGCGCCAGCAGCCCGGGAGGTCCGGGGTCTGAAGCTTTCTTT	CASSPGGPGSEAFF
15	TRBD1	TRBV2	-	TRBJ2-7	TGTGCCAGCAGCTGGGACAGGGGATTCTCCTACGAGCAGTACTTC	CASSWDRGFSYEQYF
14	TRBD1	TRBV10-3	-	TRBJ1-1	TGTGCCATCAGTTCAACAGGGGCTGAAACTGAAGCTTTCTTT	CAISSTGAETEAFF
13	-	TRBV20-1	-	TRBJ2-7	TGCAGTGCTGGGAGTGGGATGACCTACGAGCAGTACTTC	CSAGSGMTYEQYF
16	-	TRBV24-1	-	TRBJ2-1	TGTGCCACCAGTGACCCCAGCATGGAGGGATACAATGAGCAGTTCTTC	CATSDPSMEGYNEQFF
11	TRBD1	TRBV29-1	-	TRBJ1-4	TGCAGCGTAGACAGGGGGGAAAAACTGTTTTTT	CSVDRGEKLFF
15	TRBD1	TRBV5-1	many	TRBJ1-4	TGCGCCAGCAGCTTACAGGGGAATAAGAATGAAAAACTGTTTTTT	CASSLQGNKNEKLFF
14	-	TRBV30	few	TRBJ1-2	TGTGCCTGGACGGGTAGCGGACAAGGCTATGGCTACACCTTC	CAWTGSGQGYGYTF
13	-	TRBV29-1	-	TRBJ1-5	TGCAGCGTTGAAGATGACCCAAATCAGCCCCAGCATTTT	CSVEDDPNQPQHF
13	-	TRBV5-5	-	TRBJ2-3	TGTGCCAGCAGCTGGATCCTCACAGATACGCAGTATTTT	CASSWILTDTQYF
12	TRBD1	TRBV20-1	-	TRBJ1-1	TGCAGTGCTAGGACAGGGGAGACTGAAGCTTTCTTT	CSARTGETEAFF